The present T cell receptor (beta chain) was sequenced within a study of blood T cell repertoires in COVID-19. Whole-study context: Sites in the United States, Italy and Spain provided acute and convalescent COVID-19 samples. Nucleic acid was either cDNA or gDNA, and it came from T cells, B-cell-depleted T cells, or PBMCs.

CDR1 is SGDLS, CDR2 YYNGEE, per germline. The CDR3 extends over 15 amino acids. The J segment lost 5 bases and the V segment lost 0 bases, leaving 4 bases of the junction unmatched. In the original workflow: The assay estimated nucleated cells by amplifying reference gene primers. Produced via immunoSEQ multiplex PCR; TCRdb's table is partial and in-frame only. V and J calls and clone size are as listed in that table; D and trimming were resolved from the DNA. The table lists over 130,000 clones, about 87% of them singletons. The receptor comes from a man in his 60s with active or convalescent COVID-19. V usage is TRBV9 and J usage is TRBJ2-1; TRBD2 matches 8 bases. The sequencing sample was made of peripheral blood. CDR3 amino acids: CASSVELAVHNEQFF. The CDR3 region has the DNA TGTGCCAGCAGCGTAGAACTAGCGGTACACAATGAGCAGTTCTTC.